This T cell receptor (beta chain) was observed in a study of T cells in Graves' hyperthyroidism and ophthalmopathy. This clonotype showed up many times. Antigen: not known. The investigators amplified TCR beta CDR3 regions from RNA transcripts. An initial round of RT-PCR targeting the TCR CDR3 relied on the HTBI primer set. TCRdb independently ran MiXCR on the multiplex PCR reads; one entry per CDR3 protein. The sample has around 600,000 distinct CDR3 sequences, more than 14% seen once. General study results and limits: Peripheral blood also featured most of the thyroid clonotypes expanded above 0.001.

The clonotype comes from a woman in her forties or fifties with Graves' ophthalmopathy. Sequencing input: blood.

This CDR3 is CAWSGVGGTEAFF. CDR3 in DNA: TGTGCCTGGAGTGGCGTGGGGGGCACTGAAGCTTTCTTT. This rearrangement joins TRBV30 to TRBJ1-1; tentatively, D is TRBD1 (5 bases). V lost 1 base to trimming and J lost 4 bases, with 10 bases between them. CDR1 is GTSNPN, CDR2 SVGIG, per germline (reference sequence). The CDR3 length is 13 residues.